A single sample gave rise to the 17 T cell receptor beta chains below, sequenced in a study of cytomegalovirus exposure and HLA in healthy donors. Vbeta (60) and Jbeta (13) primers were used in the PCR. Repertoires were generated with immunoSEQ multiplex PCR, while TCRdb's copy carries only in-frame clones and drops some. The sample carries 130,000 or so clones, more than 60% recorded once. Material: PBMCs. All receptors come from a middle-aged woman in good health and CMV-seropositive.

The V and J genes are TRBV19 and TRBJ1-1; D is unclear. The V gene lost 8 bases and the J gene lost 5 bases, with 15 bases spanning the gap. The CDR3 consists of 13 residues. Looked up from germline, CDR1 is LNHDA and CDR2 is SQIVND (reference sequence). CDR3 region: CASEWGSGTEAFF. Here the CDR3 DNA reads TGTGCCAGTGAATGGGGTTCGGGGACTGAAGCTTTCTTT.

This clone was recorded once. This chain connects TRBV7-8 to TRBJ2-7, with D hard to call. The V gene lost 5 bases and the J gene lost 5 bases, with 16 bases spanning the gap. The CDR3 totals 14 residues. Germline loops: CDR1 SGHVS, CDR2 FQNEAQ. CDR3 in amino acids: CASSLLPLPHEQYF. The CDR3 DNA reads as TGTGCCAGCAGCCTCCTGCCCCTACCCCACGAGCAGTACTTC.

The chain has TRBV23-1 and TRBJ1-2; 9 nucleotides match TRBD1. TRBV23-1 is treated as an ORF (open reading frame) with a function not yet certain. The trim removed 7 bases at V and 4 bases at J, leaving 13 bases unmatched. This CDR3 has 16 residues. CDR3 DNA: TGCGCCAGCACCTACTCCGGGACAGGGCTGGCCTATGGCTACACCTTC. This sequence encodes CASTYSGTGLAYGYTF.

The chain joins TRBV6-5 to TRBJ1-1; no clear D. Trimming took off 2 bases at V and 1 base at J, with 5 bases between the two ends. Germline V gives CDR1 MNHEY, CDR2 SVGAGI. This CDR3 contains 13 residues. This CDR3 is CASSYARNTEAFF. CDR3 nucleotides: TGTGCCAGCAGTTACGCCAGGAACACTGAAGCTTTCTTT.

The chain couples TRBV14 to TRBJ2-3; possibly TRBD1 for D (6 bases). Trimming took off 0 bases at V and 7 bases at J, with 14 bases between the two ends. Germline values: CDR1 SGHDN, CDR2 FVKESK. The CDR3 is 15 amino acids. The CDR3 here is CASSQETGGINTQYF. DNA of the CDR3: TGTGCCAGCAGCCAAGAGACAGGCGGCATAAATACGCAGTATTTT.

This clone was observed once. The J gene is TRBJ2-1, the V gene TRBV11-2, with unresolved D. The CDR3 loop spans 14 amino acids. Looked up from germline, CDR1 is SGHAT and CDR2 is FQNNGV. V was pared by 2 bases and J by 6 bases, with 11 bases between. CDR3 DNA: TGTGCCAGCAGCTTATCGTCGGGTACCAATGAGCAGTTCTTC. As protein: CASSLSSGTNEQFF.

This clone has only one observation. The chain is built from TRBV6-6 and TRBJ2-7; TRBD1 is a possible D gene (6 bases). Trimming removed 6 bases at V and 7 bases at J, with 13 bases between. Germline V CDR1 and CDR2: MNHNY, SVGAGI (reference sequence). The CDR3 spans 12 residues. The CDR3 protein is CASRPGTSEQYF. DNA of the CDR3: TGTGCCAGCAGGCCCGGGACATCTGAGCAGTACTTC.

This rearrangement joins TRBV5-6 to TRBJ2-2; TRBD1 matches 9 bases. The CDR3 is made up of 16 amino acids. CDR1 and CDR2 (germline): SGHDT, YYEEEE. V dropped 4 bases and J dropped 5; count of bases not matched to a gene: 9. The CDR3: CASSTGTGSWTGELFF. The CDR3 nucleotides read TGTGCCAGCAGCACTGGGACAGGGAGTTGGACCGGGGAGCTGTTTTTT.

This sequence joins TRBV9 and TRBJ2-1; 12 nucleotides align to TRBD2. Germline V lookup: CDR1 SGDLS, CDR2 YYNGEE. Trimming cost V 0 bases and J 7 bases; bases outside gene matches: 14. The CDR3 spans 19 residues. CDR3 in DNA: TGTGCCAGCAGCGTAGGGCTAGCGGGGGGGACCTTGGGGGGGAATGAGCAGTTCTTC. It translates to CASSVGLAGGTLGGNEQFF.

The chain links TRBV12-5 to TRBJ1-1; D is ambiguous. The CDR3 loop spans 13 amino acids. Trimming left V 6 bases short and J 5 bases short, with 13 bases between. Germline values: CDR1 LGHNT, CDR2 FRNRAP. In DNA form, the CDR3 reads TGTGCTAGTGGCCGGGGTACGGGGACTGAAGCTTTCTTT. Its protein product is CASGRGTGTEAFF.

This clone was picked up a small number of times. Sequence at one end of the junction differs from germline and may be a read error. The J gene is TRBJ1-2, the V gene TRBV5-1, with 9 bases aligning to TRBD1. This CDR3 has 14 residues. Germline CDR1 and CDR2: SGHRS and YFSETQ. The CDR3 DNA reads as TGTGCCAGCAGCCCAACAGGGGGCCGGGATGGCTACACCTTC. Its protein product is CASSPTGGRDGYTF.

The chain is built from TRBV10-3 and TRBJ2-7; 11 positions agree with TRBD1. CDR1 and CDR2 (germline): ENHRY, SYGVKD. The CDR3 has 14 residues. V lost 2 bases to trimming and J lost 6 bases; unmatched junction nucleotides: 3. The CDR3 here is CAISEGQGAPEQYF. In nucleotides, the CDR3 is TGTGCCATCAGTGAGGGACAGGGGGCGCCCGAGCAGTACTTC.

V and J are TRBV7-3 and TRBJ1-3; 7 positions agree with TRBD1. This CDR3 is built from 15 residues. Germline CDR1 SGHTA, CDR2 FQGTGA. J was trimmed by 2 bases and V by 2 bases; bases with no gene match: 3. The DNA of the CDR3 is TGTGCCAGCAGCTTAGGGGACAGAGCTGGAAACACCATATATTTT. It translates to CASSLGDRAGNTIYF.

In its sample, this clone was seen once. The V gene is TRBV5-1, the J gene TRBJ2-5; 8 bases are shared with TRBD2. J lost 5 bases, V lost 5 bases, and 5 bases had no gene match. CDR3 length: 13 amino acids. Germline values: CDR1 SGHRS, CDR2 YFSETQ. CDR3 nucleotides: TGCGCCAGCAGGCCCACTAGCGGCGAGACCCAGTACTTC. Encoded protein: CASRPTSGETQYF.

The count of this clone is one. This chain uses TRBV10-3 with TRBJ1-2; possible D gene TRBD1, 5 bases. CDR3 size: 13 residues. V was trimmed by 0 bases and J by 8 bases, leaving 10 bases between them. Germline V gives CDR1 ENHRY, CDR2 SYGVKD. The CDR3 is CAISESIGGGYTF. CDR3 DNA sequence: TGTGCCATCAGTGAGTCGATCGGGGGAGGCTACACCTTC.

The chain recombines TRBV7-3 with TRBJ2-5, with TRBD2 matching over 8 bases. The germline V gene encodes CDR1 SGHTA and CDR2 FQGTGA. J was trimmed by 5 bases and V by 1 base; bases with no gene match: 3. The CDR3 totals 14 residues. The CDR3 sequence is CASSLKPGGETQYF. In DNA, the CDR3 is TGTGCCAGCAGCTTAAAGCCGGGGGGGGAGACCCAGTACTTC.

The genes are TRBV4-3 and TRBJ2-1; TRBD2 matches at 12 bases. Germline V CDR1 and CDR2: LGHNA, YSLEER. V trimming: 2 bases; J trimming: 6 bases; junction bases outside the gene matches: 5. This CDR3 comprises 16 residues. The CDR3 loop is CASSQRRLAGVNEQFF. CDR3 bases: TGCGCCAGCAGCCAACGGCGACTAGCGGGGGTCAATGAGCAGTTCTTC.